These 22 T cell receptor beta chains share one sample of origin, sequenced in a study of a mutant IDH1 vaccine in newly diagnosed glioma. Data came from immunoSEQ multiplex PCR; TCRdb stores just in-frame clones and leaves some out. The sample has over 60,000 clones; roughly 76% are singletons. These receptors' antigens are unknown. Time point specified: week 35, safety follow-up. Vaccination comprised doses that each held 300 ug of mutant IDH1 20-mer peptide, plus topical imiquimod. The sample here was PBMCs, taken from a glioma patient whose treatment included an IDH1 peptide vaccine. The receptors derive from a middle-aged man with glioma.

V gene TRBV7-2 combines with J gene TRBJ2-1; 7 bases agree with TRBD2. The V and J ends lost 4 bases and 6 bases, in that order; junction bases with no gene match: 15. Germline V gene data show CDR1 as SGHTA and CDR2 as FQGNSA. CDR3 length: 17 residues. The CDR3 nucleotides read TGTGCCAGCAGCTCCGACCCACAGACTAGCTTCGGCAATGAGCAGTTCTTC. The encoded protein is CASSSDPQTSFGNEQFF. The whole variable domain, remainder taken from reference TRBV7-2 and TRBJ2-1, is GAGVSQSPSNKVTEKGKDVELRCDPISGHTALYWYRQSLGQGLEFLIYFQGNSAPDKSGLPSDRFSAERTGGSVSTLTIQRTQQEDSAVYLCASSSDPQTSFGNEQFFGPGTRLTVL.

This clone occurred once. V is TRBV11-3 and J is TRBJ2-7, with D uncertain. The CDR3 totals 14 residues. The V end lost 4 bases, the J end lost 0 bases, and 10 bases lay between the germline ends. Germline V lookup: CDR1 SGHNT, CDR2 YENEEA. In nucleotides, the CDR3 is TGTGCCAGCAGCTCCGGACCGAGCTCCTACGAGCAGTACTTC. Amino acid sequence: CASSSGPSSYEQYF.

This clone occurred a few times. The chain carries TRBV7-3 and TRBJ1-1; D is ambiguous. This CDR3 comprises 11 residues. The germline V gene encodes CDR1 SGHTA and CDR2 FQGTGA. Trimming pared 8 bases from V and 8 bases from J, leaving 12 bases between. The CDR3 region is CASGSGLEAFF. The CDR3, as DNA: TGTGCCAGCGGCTCAGGTCTCGAAGCTTTCTTT.

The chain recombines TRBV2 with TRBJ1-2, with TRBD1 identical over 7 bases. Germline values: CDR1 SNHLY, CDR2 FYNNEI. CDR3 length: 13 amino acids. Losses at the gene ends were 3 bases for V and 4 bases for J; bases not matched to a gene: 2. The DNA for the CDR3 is TGTGCCAGCAGTGAGGGACAGCTCTATGGCTACACCTTC. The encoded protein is CASSEGQLYGYTF.

CDR3: CASSYSWGVFYLSGMKTLFF. The CDR3 DNA follows: TGTGCCAGCAGTTACTCGTGGGGGGTTTTCTATCTCTCTGGAATGAAAACGCTGTTTTTT. The chain carries TRBV6-7 and TRBJ1-4; perhaps TRBD1 as D (5 bases). TRBV6-7 is treated as an ORF (open reading frame) with a function not yet certain. The CDR3 totals 20 residues. V dropped 0 bases and J dropped 14 bases, with 34 bases sitting between them.

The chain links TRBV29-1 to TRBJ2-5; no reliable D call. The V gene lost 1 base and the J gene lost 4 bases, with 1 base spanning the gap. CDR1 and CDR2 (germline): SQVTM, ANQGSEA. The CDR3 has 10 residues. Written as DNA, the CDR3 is TGCAGCGTTGAAGCAGAGACCCAGTACTTC. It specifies CSVEAETQYF.

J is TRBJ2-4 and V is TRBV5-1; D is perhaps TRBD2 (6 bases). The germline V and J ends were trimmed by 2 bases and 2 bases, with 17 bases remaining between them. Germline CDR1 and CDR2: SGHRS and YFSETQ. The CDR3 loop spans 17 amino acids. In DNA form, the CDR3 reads TGCGCCAGCAGCTTCGAACCTCGACTAGGTTCCAAAAACATTCAGTACTTC. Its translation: CASSFEPRLGSKNIQYF.

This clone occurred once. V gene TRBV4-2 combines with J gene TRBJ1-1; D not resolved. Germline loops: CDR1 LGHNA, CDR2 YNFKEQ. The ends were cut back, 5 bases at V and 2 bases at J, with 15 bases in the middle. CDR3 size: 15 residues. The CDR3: CASSLGLMENTEAFF. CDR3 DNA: TGTGCCAGCAGCTTGGGGTTAATGGAAAACACTGAAGCTTTCTTT.

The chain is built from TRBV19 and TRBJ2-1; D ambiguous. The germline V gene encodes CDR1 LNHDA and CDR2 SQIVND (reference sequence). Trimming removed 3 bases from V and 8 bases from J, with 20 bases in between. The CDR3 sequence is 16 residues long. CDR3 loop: CASSIPIGLPGDEQFF. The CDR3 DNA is TGTGCCAGTAGTATTCCCATAGGGCTCCCTGGGGATGAGCAGTTCTTC.

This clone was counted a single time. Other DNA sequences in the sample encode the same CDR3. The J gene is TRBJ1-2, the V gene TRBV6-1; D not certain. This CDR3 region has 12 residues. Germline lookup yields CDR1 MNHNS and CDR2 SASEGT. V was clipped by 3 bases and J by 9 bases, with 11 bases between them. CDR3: CASSEHSESYTF. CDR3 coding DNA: TGTGCCAGCAGTGAGCATTCAGAAAGCTACACCTTC.

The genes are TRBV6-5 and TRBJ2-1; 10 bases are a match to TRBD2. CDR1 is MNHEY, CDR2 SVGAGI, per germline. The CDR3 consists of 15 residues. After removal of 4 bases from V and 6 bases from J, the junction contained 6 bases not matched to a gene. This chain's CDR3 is CASSSGASGSNEQFF. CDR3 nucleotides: TGTGCCAGCAGTTCGGGAGCTAGCGGGAGCAATGAGCAGTTCTTC.

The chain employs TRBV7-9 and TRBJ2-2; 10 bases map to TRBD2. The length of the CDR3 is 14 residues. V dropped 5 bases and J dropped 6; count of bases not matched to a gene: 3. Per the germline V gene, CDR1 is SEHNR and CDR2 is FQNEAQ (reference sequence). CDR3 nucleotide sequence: TGTGCCAGCAGCCGGAGCGGGAGGGCCGGGGAGCTGTTTTTT. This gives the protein CASSRSGRAGELFF. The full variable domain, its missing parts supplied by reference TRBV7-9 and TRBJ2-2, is DTGVSQNPRHKITKRGQNVTFRCDPISEHNRLYWYRQTLGQGPEFLTYFQNEAQLEKSRLLSDRFSAERPKGSFSTLEIQRTEQGDSAMYLCASSRSGRAGELFFGEGSRLTVL.

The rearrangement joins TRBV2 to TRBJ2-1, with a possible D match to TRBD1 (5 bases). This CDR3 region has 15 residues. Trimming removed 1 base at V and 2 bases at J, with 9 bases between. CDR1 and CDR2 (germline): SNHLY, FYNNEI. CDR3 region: CASSEEGPTYNEQFF. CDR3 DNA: TGTGCCAGCAGTGAAGAGGGGCCGACCTACAATGAGCAGTTCTTC.

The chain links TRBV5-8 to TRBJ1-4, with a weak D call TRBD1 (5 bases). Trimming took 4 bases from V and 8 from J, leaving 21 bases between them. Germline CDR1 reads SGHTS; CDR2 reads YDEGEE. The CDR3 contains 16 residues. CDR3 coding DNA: TGTGCCAGCAGCCCGCTTGGAGGGGCAGAAGGAGAAAAACTGTTTTTT. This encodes CASSPLGGAEGEKLFF.

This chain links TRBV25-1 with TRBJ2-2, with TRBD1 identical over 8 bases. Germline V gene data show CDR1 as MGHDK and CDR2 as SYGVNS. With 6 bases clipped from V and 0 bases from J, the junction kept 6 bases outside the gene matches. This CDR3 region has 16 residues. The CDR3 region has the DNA TGTGCCAGCAGGACAGGGGCGCAAGCGAACACCGGGGAGCTGTTTTTT. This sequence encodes CASRTGAQANTGELFF.

CDR3 DNA: TGTGCCGCCGGGACAGCCAAAAACATTCAGTACTTC. Residues: CAAGTAKNIQYF. The chain uses TRBV6-5 and TRBJ2-4; D is perhaps TRBD1 or TRBD2 (5 bases each). V lost 11 bases to trimming and J lost 0 bases, with 8 bases between them. The CDR3 is 12 residues long. Per the germline V gene, CDR1 is MNHEY and CDR2 is SVGAGI.

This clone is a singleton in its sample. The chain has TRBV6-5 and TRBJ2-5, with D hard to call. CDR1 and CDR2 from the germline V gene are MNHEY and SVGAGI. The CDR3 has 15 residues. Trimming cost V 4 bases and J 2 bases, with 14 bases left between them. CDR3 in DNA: TGTGCCAGCAGTTTGACCTCTGGCCTTCAAGAGACCCAGTACTTC. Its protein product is CASSLTSGLQETQYF.

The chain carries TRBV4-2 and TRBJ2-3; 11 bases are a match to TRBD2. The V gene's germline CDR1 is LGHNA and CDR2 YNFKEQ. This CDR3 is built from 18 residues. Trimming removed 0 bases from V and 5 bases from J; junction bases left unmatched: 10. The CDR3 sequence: CASSQDWLLAGGGDTQYF. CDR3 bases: TGTGCCAGCAGCCAAGATTGGCTGCTAGCGGGAGGAGGAGATACGCAGTATTTT.

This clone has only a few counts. This CDR3 reads CASSLSPIGGFHGYTF. The CDR3 nucleotides read TGTGCCAGCAGTTTATCGCCGATAGGGGGCTTCCATGGCTACACCTTC. The chain has TRBV27 and TRBJ1-2, with 7 bases matching TRBD1. The CDR3 totals 16 residues. The trim removed 0 bases at V and 6 bases at J, leaving 10 bases unmatched. The germline CDR1 and CDR2 sequences are MNHEY and SMNVEV (reference sequence).

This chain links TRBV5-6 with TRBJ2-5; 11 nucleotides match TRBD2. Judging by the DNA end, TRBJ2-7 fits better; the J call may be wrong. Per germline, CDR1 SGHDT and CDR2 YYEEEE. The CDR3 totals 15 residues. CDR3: CASSFGLAGNYEQYF. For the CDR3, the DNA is TGTGCCAGCAGCTTCGGACTAGCGGGCAACTACGAGCAGTACTTC.

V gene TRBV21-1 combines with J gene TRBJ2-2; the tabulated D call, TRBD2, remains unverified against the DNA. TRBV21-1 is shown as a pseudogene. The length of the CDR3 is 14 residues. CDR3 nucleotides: TGTGCCAGTCTGAAAGGGGGGAGGGCCGGGGAGCTGTTTTTT. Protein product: CASLKGGRAGELFF.

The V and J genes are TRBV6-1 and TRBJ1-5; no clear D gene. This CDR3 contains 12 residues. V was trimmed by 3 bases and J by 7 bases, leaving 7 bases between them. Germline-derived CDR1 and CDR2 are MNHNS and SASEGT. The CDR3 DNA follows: TGTGCCAGCAGTGACGCGATCCAGCCCCAGCATTTT. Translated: CASSDAIQPQHF.